These 18 T cell receptor beta chains originate from one sample sequenced in a study of immune heterogeneity within non-small cell lung tumors. A first 10-cycle multiplex round used 32 V-gene and 13 J-gene primers on TCR beta CDR3. TCRdb fed the multiplex PCR reads into MiXCR, producing one record per CDR3 protein. The table has 15,000 or so distinct CDR3 sequences, under 35% seen once; the top ten hold 15%. Each sample used approximately 550 ng of genomic DNA from bulk tumor tissue. Surgery yielded several widely spaced biopsies per primary tumor. Before undergoing curative surgery, patients had newly diagnosed non-small cell lung cancer that was untreated. The sequenced sample consisted of lung tumor tissue. The receptors were gathered from a woman between 50 and 59 years old with non-small cell lung cancer.

A word on this clonotype: One end of the junction varies from germline; a read error may be responsible. The V and J genes are TRBV27 and TRBJ2-1; TRBD2 aligns across 9 bases. The CDR3 consists of 15 residues. The germline CDR1 and CDR2 sequences are MNHEY and SMNVEV (reference sequence). CDR3 DNA sequence: TGTGCTAGCACCCCAGGGACTAGCCCTTACAATGAGCAGTTCTTC. This translates into CASTPGTSPYNEQFF.

This clonotype appeared a few times. Compared with germline, one end of the junction differs, possibly owing to a read error. The chain couples TRBV9 to TRBJ1-1; D gene uncertain. Germline V CDR1 and CDR2: SGDLS, YYNGEE. The CDR3 is made up of 17 amino acids. The chain's CDR3 is CASCVTPKQSMNTEAFF. CDR3 coding DNA: TGTGCCAGCTGCGTGACCCCAAAACAGTCCATGAACACTGAAGCTTTCTTT.

This clonotype was found a few times. V is TRBV2 and J is TRBJ1-3; D unresolved. Germline CDR1 and CDR2: SNHLY and FYNNEI. The CDR3 length is 13 residues. V lost 4 bases, J lost 2 bases, and 6 bases lay in between. The CDR3 region has the DNA TGTGCCAGCAGTGCAGATCCTGGAAACACCATATATTTT. It yields the protein CASSADPGNTIYF.

This clonotype was detected ten times or more. The V and J genes are TRBV20-1 and TRBJ2-5; a possible D gene is TRBD2 (5 bases). Trimming stripped 8 bases from V and 5 bases from J, with 18 bases between. The germline V gene encodes CDR1 DFQATT and CDR2 SNEGSKA (reference sequence). This CDR3 has 13 amino acids. The CDR3 reads CSPSSGGSETQYF. CDR3 sequence (DNA): TGCAGTCCATCGTCGGGCGGGTCTGAGACCCAGTACTTC.

This clonotype was seen repeatedly, ten times or more. The CDR3 DNA reads TGTGCCAGTAGTACTCCCTGGGACCTTTATAGCAATCAGCCCCAGCATTTT. This sequence encodes CASSTPWDLYSNQPQHF. V and J are TRBV19 and TRBJ1-5; possibly TRBD1 for D (5 bases). This CDR3 region has 17 residues. The V and J ends lost 4 bases and 0 bases respectively, with 16 bases between them. Germline values: CDR1 LNHDA, CDR2 SQIVND (reference sequence). Together with reference TRBV19 and TRBJ1-5, the CDR3 gives the full variable domain: DGGITQSPKYLFRKEGQNVTLSCEQNLNHDAMYWYRQDPGQGLRLIYYSQIVNDFQKGDIAEGYSVSREKKESFPLTVTSAQKNPTAFYLCASSTPWDLYSNQPQHFGDGTRLSIL.

This clonotype was recorded many times. This sequence joins TRBV11-3 and TRBJ2-7, with D possibly matching TRBD1 (6 bases). The CDR3 covers 16 residues. The germline V gene encodes CDR1 SGHNT and CDR2 YENEEA. V was shortened by 5 bases and J by 2 bases, with 19 bases between the two germline ends. The CDR3 DNA is TGTGCCAGCAGCCCGCGGTGGGGGACAACCGCCTACGAGCAGTACTTC. Amino acids: CASSPRWGTTAYEQYF.

The chain uses TRBV19 and TRBJ2-1, with 9 bases lining up with TRBD2. With 4 bases clipped from V and 2 bases from J, the junction kept 3 bases outside the gene matches. This CDR3 has 15 residues. Germline V CDR1 and CDR2: LNHDA, SQIVND (reference sequence). This CDR3 is CASSKTSGTYNEQFF. Here the CDR3 DNA reads TGTGCCAGTAGTAAGACTAGCGGTACCTACAATGAGCAGTTCTTC.

This chain uses TRBV18 with TRBJ1-3; no clear D. CDR3 length: 14 amino acids. The V gene lost 3 bases and the J gene lost 0 bases, with 6 bases spanning the gap. Germline V gene sequence: CDR1 KGHSH, CDR2 LQKENI. The CDR3: CASSPEDSGNTIYF. The CDR3 nucleotides read TGTGCCAGCTCACCCGAGGACTCTGGAAACACCATATATTTT.

CDR3 sequence reads: CASSSTGPTQSYEQYF. CDR3 nucleotides: TGTGCCAGCAGTTCCACGGGACCGACCCAATCCTACGAGCAGTACTTC. V gene TRBV6-9 combines with J gene TRBJ2-7; perhaps D is TRBD1 or TRBD2 (5 bases each). V gave up 4 bases and J gave up 1 base, with 17 bases separating them. There are 16 residues in the CDR3. Germline V CDR1 and CDR2: MNHGY, SVAAGI.

This clonotype was detected ten times or more. The chain is built from TRBV19 and TRBJ2-2; 8 bases fit TRBD1. Germline V CDR1 and CDR2: LNHDA, SQIVND (reference sequence). With V trimmed by 6 bases and J by 5 bases, 5 bases remained unmatched. This CDR3 region has 14 residues. The CDR3 coding sequence is TGTGCCAGTAGCGACAGGGGAAATACCGGGGAGCTGTTTTTT. It yields the protein CASSDRGNTGELFF.

This clonotype rates as medium-sized (0.01 to 0.1%). This sequence joins TRBV27 and TRBJ1-6, with D unresolved. Germline V lookup: CDR1 MNHEY, CDR2 SMNVEV (reference sequence). This CDR3 region has 15 residues. The V end lost 6 bases, the J end lost 5 bases, and 14 bases lay between the germline ends. The CDR3 coding sequence is TGTGCCAGCAGGCTCTGGATCCCTGATAATTCACCCCTCCACTTT. This sequence encodes CASRLWIPDNSPLHF.

This clonotype is deemed medium-sized (0.01 to 0.1%). V gene TRBV19 combines with J gene TRBJ1-4; D uncertain. The CDR3 spans 14 residues. Germline CDR1 and CDR2: LNHDA and SQIVND (reference sequence). V was cut by 8 bases and J by 7 bases, with 17 bases left in between. The CDR3 protein is CASRSTHMGEKLFF. The CDR3 DNA reads TGTGCCAGTCGATCGACTCACATGGGTGAAAAACTGTTTTTT.

This clonotype showed up many times. The chain joins TRBV12-3 or TRBV12-4 to TRBJ2-5; 11 nucleotides agree with TRBD2. With 0 bases clipped from V and 4 bases from J, the junction kept 4 bases outside the gene matches. The CDR3 sequence is 16 residues long. CDR3 sequence (DNA): TGTGCCAGCAGTTTAGCGCTCACTAGCGGGGGAGAGACCCAGTACTTC. It codes for CASSLALTSGGETQYF.

This rearrangement joins TRBV20-1 to TRBJ1-5, with D possibly being TRBD1 (5 bases). The V end lost 1 base, the J end lost 3 bases, and 13 bases lay between the germline ends. CDR1 is DFQATT and CDR2 is SNEGSKA in the germline V gene (reference sequence). The CDR3 has 15 amino acids. The CDR3 reads CSARVRAGFNQPQHF. The CDR3 nucleotides read TGCAGTGCTAGAGTACGGGCAGGGTTCAATCAGCCCCAGCATTTT.

This clonotype is labeled medium-sized. The rearrangement uses TRBV12-3 or TRBV12-4 and TRBJ2-2, with TRBD1 matching over 9 bases. Germline trimming cut 3 bases from V and 0 bases from J; bases unmatched to any gene: 5. The CDR3 is 17 residues long. The CDR3 DNA follows: TGTGCCAGCAGTTTTTGGACAGGGGCGACGAACACCGGGGAGCTGTTTTTT. It specifies CASSFWTGATNTGELFF.

This clonotype has a count of ten or more. J is TRBJ2-7 and V is TRBV11-2; D uncertain. CDR1 SGHAT and CDR2 FQNNGV come from the germline V gene. The CDR3 covers 19 residues. V was clipped by 1 base and J by 0 bases, with 22 bases between them. For the CDR3, the DNA is TGTGCCAGCAGCTTAGGTGTGGGGTCGGGTCCTAGAGGCTCCTACGAGCAGTACTTC. Encoded protein: CASSLGVGSGPRGSYEQYF.

The gene calls are TRBV28 and TRBJ1-2; TRBD1 aligns across 7 bases. Germline values: CDR1 MDHEN, CDR2 SYDVKM. The CDR3 has 14 amino acids. V gave up 7 bases and J gave up 8 bases; unmatched junction bases: 13. The CDR3 spells CASTPGQLAMGYTF. The CDR3 bases are TGTGCCAGCACCCCGGGACAGCTGGCTATGGGCTACACCTTC.

With respect to this clonotype: A much larger clone is a single base away; this may be a read error. The J gene is TRBJ2-2, the V gene TRBV6-5; no firm D call. The germline gives CDR1 MNHEY, CDR2 SVGAGI. V lost 4 bases to trimming and J lost 7 bases, with 13 bases between them. The CDR3 covers 14 residues. The CDR3, as DNA: TGTGCCAGCAGTTTTGGACGGTACAACGGGGAGCTGTTTTTT. Its protein product is CASSFGRYNGELFF.